This T cell receptor beta chain was identified during a study of human versus mouse CDR3 diversity and MHC coevolution. V lost 0 bases and J lost 2, with 8 bases in between. In germline, CDR1 is SGHNT, CDR2 YYREEE (reference sequence). The CDR3 extends over 14 amino acids. Assay used: immunoSEQ multiplex PCR; TCRdb lists only in-frame clones, some missing. The sample carries 60,000 or so clones, 90% to 95% recorded once. Points from the study as a whole: Human CDR3s averaged more deletions and insertions than mouse CDR3s. iCHAO1 estimated the human TCR beta repertoire at roughly 1.6 million clonotypes. The lowest clonal inequality scores came from most of the three human donors.

Naive CD4 T cells were sorted as CD45RO-negative, CD62L-positive. Details on this clone: Its target is unknown.

The rearrangement joins TRBV5-4 to TRBJ1-2, with D maybe TRBD1 (5 bases). The source material was naive CD4+ T cells from blood. Documented subset: CD45RO-negative CD62L-positive naive CD4 T cells. This receptor was obtained from a person in their 60s in good health. CDR3 region: CASSLGQQNYGYTF. DNA of the CDR3: TGTGCCAGCAGCTTGGGACAGCAGAACTATGGCTACACCTTC. The variable domain in full, with the rest retrieved from reference TRBV5-4 and TRBJ1-2, is ETGVTQSPTHLIKTRGQQVTLRCSSQSGHNTVSWYQQALGQGPQFIFQYYREEENGRGNFPPRFSGLQFPNYSSELNVNALELDDSALYLCASSLGQQNYGYTFGSGTRLTVV.